This T cell receptor (beta chain) is drawn from a study of T cells in Graves' hyperthyroidism and ophthalmopathy. Newly diagnosed patients aged 18 to 65 had hyperthyroidism of under 2 months' duration. Patients were excluded for uncontrolled infection, other autoimmune disease, pregnancy or lactation. PBMCs were obtained from about 10 ml fresh peripheral blood. This clonotype was seen at least ten times. Its antigen remains unknown. Findings and limits, study-wide: Blood samples included most of the expanded thyroid clonotypes exceeding 0.001.

V was pared by 6 bases and J by 3 bases, with 9 bases of the junction left unmatched. The germline V gene has CDR1 SEHNR and CDR2 FQNEAQ (reference sequence). The CDR3 spans 15 residues. Researchers took RNA transcripts and amplified the TCR beta CDR3 regions from them. HTBI primers drove first-round RT-PCR of the TCR CDR3. TCRdb redid the calling of the multiplex PCR reads with MiXCR, one entry per CDR3 protein. The sample lists 350,000 to 450,000 distinct CDR3 sequences; more than 11% were seen once. The sequencing sample was made of blood. The sequence was obtained from a woman in her sixties or seventies with Graves' hyperthyroidism. The chain carries TRBV7-9 and TRBJ2-7; 9 positions agree with TRBD1. The CDR3: CASSRAGTGFYEQYF. CDR3 DNA: TGTGCCAGCAGTAGGGCCGGGACAGGGTTCTACGAGCAGTACTTC.